The 23 T cell receptor beta chains below come from one sample, sequenced in a study of cytomegalovirus exposure and HLA in healthy donors. This PCR relied on a set of 60 Vbeta primers and 13 Jbeta primers. Measured with immunoSEQ multiplex PCR; TCRdb has only the in-frame clones, and not every one. The data hold about 180,000 clones, with roughly 85% observed a single time. Input material: PBMCs. These receptors originate from a boy between 2 and 10 years old in good health and CMV-seronegative.

The chain recombines TRBV7-9 with TRBJ2-7; 9 bases are shared with TRBD1. V shed 7 bases and J 7 bases; nucleotides not matched to a gene: 14. CDR1 SEHNR and CDR2 FQNEAQ come from the germline V gene (reference sequence). The CDR3 length is 15 residues. The DNA for the CDR3 is TGTGCCAGCAACGGTGACAGGGGGTGGGTTTCGGAGCAGTACTTC. The encoded protein is CASNGDRGWVSEQYF.

This chain uses TRBV18 with TRBJ2-6; 9 nucleotides line up with TRBD1. The CDR3 consists of 16 residues. J gave up 8 bases and V 3 bases, and 8 bases lay outside the gene matches. CDR1 KGHSH and CDR2 LQKENI come from the germline V gene. CDR3 nucleotide sequence: TGTGCCAGCTCACCGTCGGGACAGGGCATGACCAACGTCCTGACTTTC. This translates into CASSPSGQGMTNVLTF. The variable domain in full, with the rest retrieved from reference TRBV18 and TRBJ2-6, is NAGVMQNPRHLVRRRGQEARLRCSPMKGHSHVYWYRQLPEEGLKFMVYLQKENIIDESGMPKERFSAEFPKEGPSILRIQQVVRGDSAAYFCASSPSGQGMTNVLTFGAGSRLTVL.

The chain combines TRBV20-1 with TRBJ2-5, with D uncertain. The germline gives CDR1 DFQATT, CDR2 SNEGSKA (reference sequence). The CDR3 is 11 residues long. V dropped 5 bases and J dropped 12 bases, with 16 bases sitting between them. Here the CDR3 DNA reads TGCAGTGCTCCAAACCCGGCGGATGAGTACTTC. This sequence encodes CSAPNPADEYF.

The CDR3 nucleotides read TGTGCCAGCAGTACTCTTACAGGGTCGGGAAACACCATATATTTT. The encoded protein is CASSTLTGSGNTIYF. The chain recombines TRBV6-1 with TRBJ1-3, with D possibly TRBD1 on 6 matching bases. The CDR3 is 15 amino acids. The V end lost 5 bases, the J end lost 4 bases, and 15 bases lay between the germline ends. Looked up from germline, CDR1 is MNHNS and CDR2 is SASEGT.

The chain joins TRBV18 to TRBJ2-1; D perhaps matches TRBD2 (6 bases). Trimming removed 1 base from V and 6 bases from J, with 13 bases in between. CDR3 size: 15 residues. Germline V gene sequence: CDR1 KGHSH, CDR2 LQKENI. Here the CDR3 reads CASSPLRLGSNEQFF. Here the CDR3 DNA reads TGTGCCAGCTCACCACTCCGGCTCGGGAGCAATGAGCAGTTCTTC.

The rearrangement links TRBV6-1 to TRBJ1-2; no definite D call. Deletions cut 2 bases from V and 4 bases from J, with 8 bases between. The length of the CDR3 is 13 residues. Per germline, CDR1 MNHNS and CDR2 SASEGT. The CDR3, as DNA: TGTGCCAGCAGTGAATCTCGGTCCTATGGCTACACCTTC. Protein sequence: CASSESRSYGYTF.

This chain joins TRBV5-1 and TRBJ2-3; 7 bases line up with TRBD2. J lost 3 bases, V lost 9 bases, and 10 bases had no gene match. The CDR3 is 14 amino acids. CDR1 SGHRS and CDR2 YFSETQ come from the germline V gene. The DNA for the CDR3 is TGCGCCACTACGAGAGGGACTAAAACAGATACGCAGTATTTT. Translated: CATTRGTKTDTQYF. Supplemented by reference TRBV5-1 and TRBJ2-3, the full variable domain reads KAGVTQTPRYLIKTRGQQVTLSCSPISGHRSVSWYQQTPGQGLQFLFEYFSETQRNKGNFPGRFSGRQFSNSRSEMNVSTLELGDSALYLCATTRGTKTDTQYFGPGTRLTVL.

This chain links TRBV5-5 with TRBJ1-4, with a possible D match to TRBD1 (6 bases). The CDR3 totals 14 residues. V was trimmed by 2 bases and J by 5 bases, leaving 10 bases between them. Germline-derived CDR1 and CDR2 are SGHKS and YYEKEE (reference sequence). The CDR3 here is CASSFAGENEKLFF. In DNA, the CDR3 is TGTGCCAGCAGCTTCGCAGGGGAGAATGAAAAACTGTTTTTT.

This chain connects TRBV30 to TRBJ2-3, with D tentatively TRBD2 (7 bases). This CDR3 is built from 14 residues. The V and J ends lost 6 bases and 3 bases respectively, with 16 bases between them. Germline CDR1 and CDR2: GTSNPN and SVGIG (reference sequence). CDR3 in amino acids: CACKGGVRTDTQYF. The CDR3 region has the DNA TGTGCCTGTAAGGGGGGGGTTCGAACAGATACGCAGTATTTT.

This sequence joins TRBV2 and TRBJ1-5; D is undetermined. The V gene's germline CDR1 is SNHLY and CDR2 FYNNEI. This CDR3 is built from 13 residues. V was clipped by 4 bases and J by 1 base, with 5 bases between them. The CDR3 here is CASSGLSNQPQHF. CDR3 DNA: TGTGCCAGCAGTGGACTGAGCAATCAGCCCCAGCATTTT.

This rearrangement joins TRBV6-1 to TRBJ1-5; D not certain. In germline, CDR1 is MNHNS, CDR2 SASEGT. This CDR3 is 15 amino acids long. V was shortened by 2 bases and J by 7 bases, with 15 bases between the two germline ends. The CDR3 spells CASSEWQLSRQPQHF. The CDR3 nucleotides are TGTGCCAGCAGTGAATGGCAGTTGTCGAGGCAGCCCCAGCATTTT.

The CDR3 DNA reads as TGTGCCAGCTCACCACAACAGGGTATGGTCGGGGAGCTGTTTTTT. It translates to CASSPQQGMVGELFF. The rearrangement joins TRBV18 to TRBJ2-2; D perhaps matches TRBD1 (6 bases). Looked up from germline, CDR1 is KGHSH and CDR2 is LQKENI. The CDR3 loop spans 15 amino acids. Trimming cost V 1 base and J 7 bases, with 13 bases left between them.

This chain links TRBV7-9 with TRBJ2-1; TRBD2 aligns across 7 bases. After removal of 5 bases from V and 5 bases from J, the junction contained 12 bases not matched to a gene. This CDR3 has 16 residues. In germline, CDR1 is SEHNR, CDR2 FQNEAQ (reference sequence). The CDR3: CASSPSWEGPHNEQFF. CDR3 sequence (DNA): TGTGCCAGCAGCCCCTCTTGGGAGGGGCCCCACAATGAGCAGTTCTTC.

This clone was picked up a small number of times. This chain links TRBV7-9 with TRBJ2-4, with D possibly being TRBD2 (6 bases). Germline-derived CDR1 and CDR2 are SEHNR and FQNEAQ (reference sequence). The CDR3 consists of 15 residues. V was trimmed by 1 base and J by 8 bases, leaving 15 bases between them. The CDR3 DNA reads as TGTGCCAGCAGCTTAGGGACGTTCGGCGGGGACATTCAGTACTTC. Translation: CASSLGTFGGDIQYF.

The V call is TRBV10-2, the J call TRBJ2-7; D uncertain. The CDR3 covers 12 residues. V lost 6 bases and J lost 1, with 7 bases in between. Germline assignment: CDR1 WSHSY and CDR2 SAAADI. The CDR3 sequence: CASSDTSYEQYV. The DNA for the CDR3 is TGCGCCAGCAGCGACACGTCCTACGAGCAGTACGTC.

The chain uses TRBV14 and TRBJ2-1; TRBD2 matches at 8 bases. CDR1 is SGHDN, CDR2 FVKESK, per germline. The ends lost 2 bases at V and 1 base at J; junction bases unmatched: 16. The CDR3 spans 20 residues. The DNA for the CDR3 is TGTGCCAGCAGCCAACGGCTTCGGGAGGGCCACCGGGTGTCCTACAATGAGCAGTTCTTC. Its translation is CASSQRLREGHRVSYNEQFF. The variable domain in full, completed from reference TRBV14 and TRBJ2-1, reads EAGVTQFPSHSVIEKGQTVTLRCDPISGHDNLYWYRRVMGKEIKFLLHFVKESKQDESGMPNNRFLAERTGGTYSTLKVQPAELEDSGVYFCASSQRLREGHRVSYNEQFFGPGTRLTVL.

The chain joins TRBV5-1 to TRBJ2-2; D possibly corresponds to TRBD1 (5 bases). With 0 bases removed from V and 5 bases from J, the gap between germline ends came to 14 bases. The CDR3 runs 16 residues. Germline V gene lookup returns CDR1 SGHRS and CDR2 YFSETQ. CDR3 loop: CASSLERGSSTGELFF. The CDR3 bases are TGCGCCAGCAGCTTGGAAAGGGGCTCTAGTACCGGGGAGCTGTTTTTT.

V and J are TRBV6-5 and TRBJ2-2; D call uncertain. There are 12 residues in the CDR3. Germline values: CDR1 MNHEY, CDR2 SVGAGI. The V end was cut by 5 bases, the J end by 7 bases, with 8 bases between. CDR3 DNA sequence: TGTGCCAGCAGTCGCGCAGGCGGGGAGCTGTTTTTT. It encodes CASSRAGGELFF.

V and J are TRBV13 and TRBJ2-7, with D hard to call. The CDR3 has 11 amino acids. Germline V gives CDR1 PRHDT, CDR2 FYEKMQ (reference sequence). Between the trimmed V and J ends, which lost 4 bases and 2 bases, there was a span of 3 bases. This chain's CDR3 is CASSSTYEQYF. The CDR3 bases are TGTGCCAGCAGCTCTACCTACGAGCAGTACTTC. The entire variable domain, with the rest obtained from reference TRBV13 and TRBJ2-7, is as follows: AAGVIQSPRHLIKEKRETATLKCYPIPRHDTVYWYQQGPGQDPQFLISFYEKMQSDKGSIPDRFSAQQFSDYHSELNMSSLELGDSALYFCASSSTYEQYFGPGTRLTVT.

Worth noting for this clone: Relative to the germline gene, one junction end is altered; a read error may explain this. CDR3 bases: TGTGCCAGCACCCTCAGGGGGAACTCTGGAGACACCATATATTTT. It encodes CASTLRGNSGDTIYF. The chain employs TRBV6-5 and TRBJ1-3; 7 nucleotides agree with TRBD1. The germline CDR1 and CDR2 sequences are MNHEY and SVGAGI. CDR3 length: 15 residues.

This chain uses TRBV5-3 with TRBJ2-7; 9 nucleotides align to TRBD2. TRBV5-3 is identified as an open reading frame with a role that is uncertain. The V segment lost 4 bases and the J segment 0 bases; nucleotides outside the gene matches: 8. There are 16 residues in the CDR3. In nucleotides, the CDR3 is TGTGCCAGAAGCGTCCTGACTAGCGGACCCTCCTACGAGCAGTACTTC. It translates to CARSVLTSGPSYEQYF.

The J gene is TRBJ2-1, the V gene TRBV7-9; D may be TRBD1 (6 bases). Germline lookup yields CDR1 SEHNR and CDR2 FQNEAQ (reference sequence). Trimming removed 3 bases from V and 2 bases from J, with 11 bases in between. CDR3 length: 15 residues. This chain's CDR3 is CASSFVQGTYNEQFF. As DNA, the CDR3 is TGTGCCAGCAGCTTCGTCCAGGGGACCTACAATGAGCAGTTCTTC. Full variable domain (missing parts from reference TRBV7-9 and TRBJ2-1): DTGVSQNPRHKITKRGQNVTFRCDPISEHNRLYWYRQTLGQGPEFLTYFQNEAQLEKSRLLSDRFSAERPKGSFSTLEIQRTEQGDSAMYLCASSFVQGTYNEQFFGPGTRLTVL.

The chain uses TRBV9 and TRBJ1-2; TRBD1 matches 7 bases. The J segment lost 4 bases and the V segment lost 3 bases, leaving 3 bases of the junction unmatched. The CDR3 spans 13 residues. CDR1 and CDR2 (germline): SGDLS, YYNGEE. CDR3 nucleotide sequence: TGTGCCAGCAGCGGCCGGGACAGCTATGGCTACACCTTC. It encodes CASSGRDSYGYTF.